This T cell receptor (beta chain) was profiled in a study of cytomegalovirus exposure and HLA in healthy donors. Study-level points and caveats: TCR beta V- and J-gene trimming was later associated with a missense DCLRE1C variant.

The CDR3 runs to 16 residues. Trimming pared 3 bases from V and 3 bases from J, leaving 16 bases between. The germline V gene encodes CDR1 SGDLS and CDR2 YYNGEE. Primers for the PCR totalled 60 Vbeta and 13 Jbeta. Produced via immunoSEQ multiplex PCR; TCRdb's table is partial and in-frame only. The sample shows 140,000 to 150,000 clones, roughly four fifths of them seen only once. For this clone: Its antigen is not known.

The TCR originated in a woman between 55 and 75 years old in good health and CMV-seropositive. The chain couples TRBV9 to TRBJ2-1, with D possibly being TRBD2 (6 bases). Sequencing input: PBMCs. The CDR3 DNA reads as TGTGCCAGCAGCGGGGAGGACACTCAGAACTACAATGAGCAGTTCTTC. Its translation is CASSGEDTQNYNEQFF.